Below, 32 T cell receptor beta chains from the same sample are listed, as sequenced in a study of cytomegalovirus exposure and HLA in healthy donors. Here immunoSEQ multiplex PCR was the method, and the copy in TCRdb shows in-frame clones only, minus some. The data show some 120,000 clones, roughly 93% seen once. The sample was PBMCs. The receptors were gathered from a woman between 18 and 29 years old in good health and CMV-seronegative.

The chain uses TRBV4-2 and TRBJ2-1, with TRBD2 identical over 8 bases. CDR1 and CDR2 (germline): LGHNA, YNFKEQ. Germline trimming cut 2 bases from V and 3 bases from J; bases unmatched to any gene: 9. This CDR3 comprises 17 residues. CDR3 DNA sequence: TGTGCCAGCAGCCAAATCGGGGGGGAGAGCAACTACAATGAGCAGTTCTTC. Translation: CASSQIGGESNYNEQFF.

V gene TRBV6-1 combines with J gene TRBJ2-7; 7 positions agree with TRBD1. V lost 2 bases, J lost 7 bases, and 14 bases stayed unmatched. The CDR3 extends over 16 amino acids. Germline V lookup: CDR1 MNHNS, CDR2 SASEGT. The CDR3 region is CASSEMKGTEKKEQYF. The CDR3, as DNA: TGTGCCAGCAGTGAAATGAAGGGGACAGAAAAGAAGGAGCAGTACTTC.

This chain joins TRBV27 and TRBJ2-1; 13 bases line up with TRBD2. The V segment lost 2 bases and the J segment 2 bases; nucleotides outside the gene matches: 9. Germline V gene sequence: CDR1 MNHEY, CDR2 SMNVEV (reference sequence). This CDR3 is built from 19 residues. CDR3 coding DNA: TGTGCCAGCAGTTTAACTAGCGGGGGGGCCGGGTCCCCCTACAATGAGCAGTTCTTC. This gives the protein CASSLTSGGAGSPYNEQFF.

CDR3: CASKGQVLSEKLFF. CDR3 sequence (DNA): TGTGCCTCCAAAGGACAGGTCCTTAGTGAAAAACTGTTTTTT. This chain uses TRBV27 with TRBJ1-4; 7 nucleotides agree with TRBD1. Germline loops: CDR1 MNHEY, CDR2 SMNVEV (reference sequence). J was trimmed by 7 bases and V by 11 bases; bases with no gene match: 13. CDR3 size: 14 residues.

The rearrangement links TRBV28 to TRBJ2-3; D is perhaps TRBD1 (6 bases). CDR1 MDHEN and CDR2 SYDVKM come from the germline V gene. Trimming left V 1 base short and J 3 bases short, with 17 bases between. The length of the CDR3 is 17 residues. DNA for the CDR3: TGTGCCAGCAGTTTATCCCAGGCAGGGGAATCAACAGATACGCAGTATTTT. Translation: CASSLSQAGESTDTQYF.

The rearrangement links TRBV2 to TRBJ1-3; 10 positions agree with TRBD1. Germline V gene lookup returns CDR1 SNHLY and CDR2 FYNNEI. V gave up 7 bases and J gave up 3 bases; unmatched junction bases: 9. This CDR3 region has 16 residues. CDR3 amino acids: CASNPAGTGVGNTIYF. The CDR3 DNA sequence: TGTGCCAGCAACCCAGCAGGGACAGGGGTTGGAAACACCATATATTTT.

This chain links TRBV6-1 with TRBJ2-1; D possibly corresponds to TRBD2 (5 bases). Trimming stripped 0 bases from V and 12 bases from J, with 12 bases between. Germline V CDR1 and CDR2: MNHNS, SASEGT. The CDR3 extends over 13 amino acids. The CDR3 bases are TGTGCCAGCAGTGAAGCGAGGGCAGTTTCGCAGTTCTTC. Protein: CASSEARAVSQFF.

The chain carries TRBV10-3 and TRBJ1-2; TRBD1 agrees at 7 bases. Per germline, CDR1 ENHRY and CDR2 SYGVKD. The CDR3 is made up of 15 amino acids. V gave up 5 bases and J gave up 8 bases; unmatched junction bases: 14. The chain's CDR3 is CAISTISEGAGGYTF. DNA for the CDR3: TGTGCCATCAGTACCATTAGCGAGGGGGCGGGAGGCTACACCTTC.

V is TRBV14 and J is TRBJ1-2; D gene uncertain. Germline CDR1 and CDR2: SGHDN and FVKESK. This CDR3 has 15 amino acids. With 2 bases removed from V and 7 bases from J, the gap between germline ends came to 17 bases. The CDR3 nucleotides read TGTGCCAGCAGCCAACAAGACTCTCCCCCTTTTGGCTACACCTTC. Encoded protein: CASSQQDSPPFGYTF.

This clone is a singleton in its sample. The chain carries TRBV2 and TRBJ1-5; 9 nucleotides match TRBD1. Trimming cost V 9 bases and J 6 bases; bases outside gene matches: 9. The CDR3 consists of 14 residues. Looked up from germline, CDR1 is SNHLY and CDR2 is FYNNEI. The CDR3: CASTGQGGGQPQHF. The CDR3 bases are TGTGCCAGTACGGGACAGGGCGGGGGTCAGCCCCAGCATTTT. Drawing the rest from reference TRBV2 and TRBJ1-5, the complete variable domain is EPEVTQTPSHQVTQMGQEVILRCVPISNHLYFYWYRQILGQKVEFLVSFYNNEISEKSEIFDDQFSVERPDGSNFTLKIRSTKLEDSAMYFCASTGQGGGQPQHFGDGTRLSIL.

This chain links TRBV6-1 with TRBJ2-3; 7 positions match TRBD2. The length of the CDR3 is 15 residues. CDR1 is MNHNS and CDR2 is SASEGT in the germline V gene. With 0 bases clipped from V and 4 bases from J, the junction kept 4 bases outside the gene matches. CDR3 DNA sequence: TGTGCCAGCAGTGAAGCGTCCGCGGGAGCAGATACGCAGTATTTT. It is translated as CASSEASAGADTQYF.

The CDR3 bases are TGTGCCAGCAGTTTAGCTGTTGGTCAGACTTCTACCTATAATTCACCCCTCCACTTT. Residues: CASSLAVGQTSTYNSPLHF. The V and J genes are TRBV28 and TRBJ1-6; D is uncertain. The CDR3 runs 19 residues. From germline, CDR1 is MDHEN and CDR2 SYDVKM. V gave up 2 bases and J gave up 2 bases, with 19 bases separating them.

V is TRBV5-1 and J is TRBJ2-5, with TRBD1 as a possible D gene (6 bases). This CDR3 is 15 amino acids long. Looked up from germline, CDR1 is SGHRS and CDR2 is YFSETQ. V was cut by 3 bases and J by 1 base, with 13 bases left in between. In nucleotides, the CDR3 is TGCGCCAGCAGCTCCATCGCACAGGGCCAAGAGACCCAGTACTTC. It translates to CASSSIAQGQETQYF.

The chain uses TRBV18 and TRBJ1-2; TRBD1 aligns across 7 bases. The CDR3 is made up of 15 amino acids. CDR1 KGHSH and CDR2 LQKENI come from the germline V gene. Trimming cost V 6 bases and J 4 bases; bases outside gene matches: 11. The CDR3 reads CASSPGGQDSYGYTF. The CDR3 DNA is TGTGCCAGCTCCCCCGGAGGACAGGATTCCTATGGCTACACCTTC.

The genes are TRBV5-1 and TRBJ1-5; 7 nucleotides agree with TRBD1. V was pared by 0 bases and J by 5 bases, with 2 bases of the junction left unmatched. Germline V gives CDR1 SGHRS, CDR2 YFSETQ. The CDR3 runs 14 residues. CDR3 DNA sequence: TGCGCCAGCAGCTTGGACCAGGGGGATCAGCCCCAGCATTTT. It codes for CASSLDQGDQPQHF.

The chain uses TRBV10-3 and TRBJ2-2; unclear D gene. Germline-derived CDR1 and CDR2 are ENHRY and SYGVKD. V shed 5 bases and J shed 4 bases, with 5 bases lying between them. The CDR3 loop spans 12 amino acids. The CDR3 sequence: CAISWSTGELFF. CDR3 bases: TGTGCCATCAGTTGGAGCACCGGGGAGCTGTTTTTT.

This sequence joins TRBV5-6 and TRBJ2-1, with 9 bases identical to TRBD2. CDR3 length: 15 residues. Germline V gene sequence: CDR1 SGHDT, CDR2 YYEEEE. The junction had 1 base not matched to a gene; V was cut back by 1 base and J by 2 bases. The CDR3 sequence is CASSLLAGPYNEQFF. Here the CDR3 DNA reads TGTGCCAGCAGCTTGCTAGCGGGGCCCTACAATGAGCAGTTCTTC.

For this clone: Germline is not matched at one junction end, which may reflect a read error. The same CDR3 can be traced to other DNA sequences in this sample. The CDR3 sequence: CASSGDSLTF. The CDR3 nucleotides are TGCGCCAGCAGCGGGGACTCCCTTACCTTC. The chain links TRBV7-2 to TRBJ1-2; the D gene is possibly TRBD1 (5 bases). Germline loops: CDR1 SGHTA, CDR2 FQGNSA. The CDR3 is made up of 10 amino acids.

The chain has TRBV30 and TRBJ2-1, with 10 nucleotides matching TRBD2. This CDR3 contains 15 residues. V shed 4 bases and J 9 bases; nucleotides not matched to a gene: 12. CDR1 is GTSNPN, CDR2 SVGIG, per germline (reference sequence). The CDR3 loop is CAWMGMGTSVGEQFF. The DNA for the CDR3 is TGTGCCTGGATGGGGATGGGGACTAGCGTCGGTGAGCAGTTCTTC.

V usage is TRBV29-1 and J usage is TRBJ2-3; 10 positions agree with TRBD2. This CDR3 has 9 residues. The germline CDR1 and CDR2 sequences are SQVTM and ANQGSEA. V lost 6 bases to trimming and J lost 13 bases; unmatched junction nucleotides: 1. The DNA for the CDR3 is TGCAGCGTCACTAGCGGGGAGTATTTT. It encodes CSVTSGEYF.

The chain uses TRBV6-1 and TRBJ1-1; no clear D. The germline V gene encodes CDR1 MNHNS and CDR2 SASEGT. V lost 2 bases and J lost 7, with 11 bases in between. There are 13 residues in the CDR3. The CDR3: CASSESHEYEAFF. The CDR3 region has the DNA TGTGCCAGCAGTGAAAGCCATGAGTATGAAGCTTTCTTT.

The V and J genes are TRBV2 and TRBJ1-2; 7 bases map to TRBD1. Germline V gene data show CDR1 as SNHLY and CDR2 as FYNNEI. J was trimmed by 2 bases and V by 6 bases; bases with no gene match: 9. The CDR3 length is 15 residues. The CDR3 region has the DNA TGTGCCAGCAGGGAGGGGGCTGGGACGAACTATGGCTACACCTTC. Translated: CASREGAGTNYGYTF. The full variable domain, in which reference TRBV2 and TRBJ1-2 provide the parts outside the CDR3, is EPEVTQTPSHQVTQMGQEVILRCVPISNHLYFYWYRQILGQKVEFLVSFYNNEISEKSEIFDDQFSVERPDGSNFTLKIRSTKLEDSAMYFCASREGAGTNYGYTFGSGTRLTVV.

In its sample, this clone was seen once. The gene calls are TRBV9 and TRBJ2-1, with 8 bases aligning to TRBD2. The J segment lost 7 bases and the V segment lost 6 bases, leaving 12 bases of the junction unmatched. CDR3 length: 15 amino acids. Germline lookup yields CDR1 SGDLS and CDR2 YYNGEE. CDR3: CASTRGGGHENEQFF. CDR3 bases: TGTGCCAGCACCCGAGGCGGGGGGCATGAAAATGAGCAGTTCTTC. Full variable domain (missing parts from reference TRBV9 and TRBJ2-1): DSGVTQTPKHLITATGQRVTLRCSPRSGDLSVYWYQQSLDQGLQFLIQYYNGEERAKGNILERFSAQQFPDLHSELNLSSLELGDSALYFCASTRGGGHENEQFFGPGTRLTVL.

The chain joins TRBV10-3 to TRBJ1-1; D remains ambiguous. The CDR3 contains 13 residues. Germline CDR1 reads ENHRY; CDR2 reads SYGVKD. Between the trimmed V and J ends, which lost 1 base and 4 bases, there was a span of 7 bases. CDR3 DNA sequence: TGTGCCATCAGTGAGTTGGCGGCCACTGAAGCTTTCTTT. Its translation is CAISELAATEAFF.

The chain is built from TRBV5-4 and TRBJ2-1; D perhaps matches TRBD2 (7 bases). CDR1 is SGHNT, CDR2 YYREEE, per germline (reference sequence). Trimming took off 0 bases at V and 6 bases at J, with 13 bases between the two ends. This CDR3 comprises 15 residues. The DNA of the CDR3 is TGTGCCAGCAGCTTGGATGGGGGGGCCGGCAATGAGCAGTTCTTC. It encodes CASSLDGGAGNEQFF. The variable domain in full, with the rest retrieved from reference TRBV5-4 and TRBJ2-1, is ETGVTQSPTHLIKTRGQQVTLRCSSQSGHNTVSWYQQALGQGPQFIFQYYREEENGRGNFPPRFSGLQFPNYSSELNVNALELDDSALYLCASSLDGGAGNEQFFGPGTRLTVL.

V usage is TRBV28 and J usage is TRBJ1-5; the D is unclear. Trimming removed 5 bases from V and 0 bases from J, with 11 bases in between. Germline loops: CDR1 MDHEN, CDR2 SYDVKM. CDR3 length: 15 amino acids. The CDR3 protein is CASSRRSYSNQPQHF. Here the CDR3 DNA reads TGTGCCAGCAGTCGAAGGAGTTATAGCAATCAGCCCCAGCATTTT.

The rearrangement links TRBV19 to TRBJ2-7; 7 nucleotides agree with TRBD2. CDR1 is LNHDA and CDR2 is SQIVND in the germline V gene (reference sequence). The CDR3 totals 13 residues. The J segment lost 1 base and the V segment lost 6 bases, leaving 3 bases of the junction unmatched. The CDR3 region has the DNA TGTGCCAGTAGCCGGACTAGGTCCTACGAGCAGTACTTC. It is translated as CASSRTRSYEQYF.

The chain uses TRBV6-1 and TRBJ1-4; 8 bases align to TRBD1. The J segment lost 6 bases and the V segment lost 3 bases, leaving 3 bases of the junction unmatched. CDR1 and CDR2 (germline): MNHNS, SASEGT. This CDR3 is built from 14 residues. CDR3 sequence reads: CASSDGQGYEKLFF. DNA for the CDR3: TGTGCCAGCAGTGATGGACAGGGCTATGAAAAACTGTTTTTT.

The rearrangement links TRBV28 to TRBJ1-2, with a possible D match to TRBD1 (5 bases). Trimming took 6 bases from V and 6 from J, leaving 20 bases between them. CDR3 length: 15 residues. Germline values: CDR1 MDHEN, CDR2 SYDVKM. CDR3 in amino acids: CASSPGNPGRDGYTF. CDR3 in DNA: TGTGCCAGCAGCCCAGGGAATCCCGGGCGCGATGGCTACACCTTC.

A single count supports this clone. The chain joins TRBV9 to TRBJ2-3, with D unresolved. The germline gives CDR1 SGDLS, CDR2 YYNGEE. This CDR3 is 15 amino acids long. V lost 2 bases and J lost 3, with 13 bases in between. Here the CDR3 reads CASSVAGGRTDTQYF. The CDR3 DNA sequence: TGTGCCAGCAGCGTGGCAGGTGGTAGGACAGATACGCAGTATTTT.

This chain connects TRBV29-1 to TRBJ2-7, with TRBD2 matching over 7 bases. The CDR3 is 13 amino acids. Germline CDR1 is SQVTM and CDR2 is ANQGSEA. The junction had 12 bases not matched to a gene; V was cut back by 7 bases and J by 6 bases. The CDR3 DNA is TGCAGCGGGACTGCGGGGGATCTGGGCGAGCAGTACTTC. This translates into CSGTAGDLGEQYF.

V usage is TRBV5-1 and J usage is TRBJ1-2; D gene ambiguous. In germline, CDR1 is SGHRS, CDR2 YFSETQ. The CDR3 length is 14 residues. Trimming took off 0 bases at V and 4 bases at J, with 10 bases between the two ends. CDR3 sequence (DNA): TGCGCCAGCAGCTTGGAACCCGAGGGCTATGGCTACACCTTC. Translated: CASSLEPEGYGYTF.